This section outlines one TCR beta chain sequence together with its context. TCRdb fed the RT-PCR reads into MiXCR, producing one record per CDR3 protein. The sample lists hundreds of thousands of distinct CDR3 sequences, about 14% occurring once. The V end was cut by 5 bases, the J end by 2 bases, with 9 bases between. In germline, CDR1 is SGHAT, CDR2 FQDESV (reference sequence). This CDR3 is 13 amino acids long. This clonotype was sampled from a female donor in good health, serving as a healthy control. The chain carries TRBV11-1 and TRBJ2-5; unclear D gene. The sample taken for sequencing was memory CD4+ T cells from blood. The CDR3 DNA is TGTGCCAGCAGCAGGGCCAGACAAGAGACCCAGTACTTC. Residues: CASSRARQETQYF.